What follows are 3 T cell receptor beta chains derived from one specimen sequenced in a study of blood T cell repertoires in COVID-19 (dated by TCRdb to 2018 to 2020). The method behind the library was the immunoSEQ multiplex PCR assay. The source is immuneACCESS, and TCRdb retained only in-frame sequences with V and J called. Part of the clones is not carried over; for the studies checked, unresolved V genes explain less than half of this, and the remainder is unexplained. For this sample the table gives roughly 87,000 clones, of which over 70% were detected only once. The ten biggest clones cover around 4.4% of the sample. The sample was peripheral blood. Source of these receptors: a woman aged 45-60 years with acute or convalescent COVID-19.

The J gene is TRBJ1-2, the V gene TRBV7-8; possibly TRBD1 for D (6 bases). Germline V CDR1 and CDR2: SGHVS, FQNEAQ. V lost 5 bases, J lost 6 bases, and 16 bases lay in between. This CDR3 region has 14 residues. CDR3 sequence: CASSPPGVGNGYTF. CDR3 in DNA: TGTGCCAGCAGCCCCCCAGGGGTTGGTAATGGCTACACCTTC.

This clone has more than one count but fewer than ten. The chain combines TRBV7-2 with TRBJ2-5, with 11 bases that match TRBD2. J gave up 1 base and V 4 bases, and 2 bases lay outside the gene matches. The CDR3 consists of 15 residues. Looked up from germline, CDR1 is SGHTA and CDR2 is FQGNSA. As DNA, the CDR3 is TGTGCCAGCAGCTCGCTAGCGGGGGGCCAAGAGACCCAGTACTTC. Residues: CASSSLAGGQETQYF.

The chain is built from TRBV7-9 and TRBJ1-1, with 10 bases fitting TRBD1. Germline V gene sequence: CDR1 SEHNR, CDR2 FQNEAQ (reference sequence). The V and J ends lost 5 bases and 4 bases, in that order; junction bases with no gene match: 7. CDR3 size: 15 residues. The DNA for the CDR3 is TGTGCCAGCAGCAGCGGGACAGGGGATTTCACTGAAGCTTTCTTT. Translation: CASSSGTGDFTEAFF.